A single sample gave rise to the 26 T cell receptor beta chains below, sequenced in a study of T-cell reconstitution after alpha-beta-depleted transplantation in children. Unique molecular identifiers featured in how the TCRbeta library was prepared. TCRdb redid the calling of the PCR reads with MiXCR, one entry per CDR3 protein. Of some 500,000 distinct CDR3 sequences listed, around a third are singletons. The sequencing here drew on PBMCs from the stem cell graft donor, taken from the stem cell graft. Receptors were obtained from a human donor who donated a stem cell graft to a child with aplastic anemia.

Concerning this clonotype: Relative to the germline gene, one junction end is altered; a read error may explain this. J is TRBJ2-5 and V is TRBV25-1; D is ambiguous. The germline V gene encodes CDR1 MGHDK and CDR2 SYGVNS. The CDR3 covers 17 residues. The CDR3 DNA follows: TGTGCCAGCAGTGAACGCCCCGAGGTAGCACTCCAAGAGACACAGTACTTC. It specifies CASSERPEVALQETQYF. Combining the CDR3 with reference TRBV25-1 and TRBJ2-5 gives the whole variable domain EADIYQTPRYLVIGTGKKITLECSQTMGHDKMYWYQQDPGMELHLIHYSYGVNSTEKGDLSSESTVSRIRTEHFPLTLESARPSHTSQYLCASSERPEVALQETQYFGPGTRLLVL.

In its sample, this clonotype was seen many times. J is TRBJ2-7 and V is TRBV4-3; 10 nucleotides match TRBD1. This CDR3 is 16 amino acids long. V shed 2 bases, J shed 6 bases, and the junction held 10 bases outside the gene matches. Germline values: CDR1 LGHNA, CDR2 YSLEER. The CDR3 spells CASSQFSTGGLFEQYF. The CDR3 bases are TGCGCCAGCAGCCAATTTTCGACAGGGGGCTTGTTCGAGCAGTACTTC.

V is TRBV7-2 and J is TRBJ2-1; TRBD1 or TRBD2 may be the D gene (6 bases each). Germline V lookup: CDR1 SGHTA, CDR2 FQGNSA. The CDR3 sequence is 17 residues long. V was cut by 4 bases and J by 1 base, with 17 bases left in between. CDR3 sequence reads: CASSSGAPGESYNEQFF. The CDR3 DNA follows: TGTGCCAGCAGCTCAGGGGCACCGGGGGAGTCCTACAATGAGCAGTTCTTC.

This clonotype was counted between two and nine times. The chain joins TRBV7-8 to TRBJ2-5, with 7 bases that match TRBD2. Germline CDR1 and CDR2: SGHVS and FQNEAQ. CDR3 length: 15 amino acids. V dropped 1 base and J dropped 4; count of bases not matched to a gene: 6. The CDR3 sequence: CASSLVLRERETQYF. The CDR3 DNA is TGTGCCAGCAGCTTAGTGTTGCGGGAGAGAGAGACCCAGTACTTC.

This clonotype has just a few counts. The chain is built from TRBV7-2 and TRBJ1-4; TRBD1 is a possible D gene (5 bases). V shed 5 bases and J shed 8 bases, with 12 bases lying between them. In germline, CDR1 is SGHTA, CDR2 FQGNSA. The CDR3 sequence is 13 residues long. DNA of the CDR3: TGTGCCAGCAGCGCGGGGCCAAGGGAAAAACTGTTTTTT. Protein: CASSAGPREKLFF.

CDR3 in DNA: TGCAGTGCTTTTCGAAACGGACTAGACGGGGAGCAGTTCTTC. It yields the protein CSAFRNGLDGEQFF. This sequence joins TRBV20-1 and TRBJ2-1, with TRBD2 identical over 7 bases. The CDR3 extends over 14 amino acids. The V gene end was trimmed by 5 bases and the J gene end by 10 bases; junction bases not matched to a gene: 14. The germline gives CDR1 DFQATT, CDR2 SNEGSKA (reference sequence).

The J gene is TRBJ1-5, the V gene TRBV5-5; TRBD1 is a possible D gene (5 bases). Germline CDR1 SGHKS, CDR2 YYEKEE (reference sequence). The V end was cut by 2 bases, the J end by 4 bases, with 13 bases between. The length of the CDR3 is 15 residues. The CDR3: CASSLRGQFNQPQHF. CDR3 DNA sequence: TGTGCCAGCAGCTTAAGGGGTCAGTTTAATCAGCCCCAGCATTTT.

This rearrangement joins TRBV12-3 or TRBV12-4 to TRBJ1-2; D unclear. The CDR3 sequence is 14 residues long. V was cut by 2 bases and J by 1 base, with 8 bases left in between. CDR3: CASSLRASNYGYTF. The CDR3 DNA is TGTGCCAGCAGTTTAAGGGCCAGTAACTATGGCTACACCTTC.

This chain joins TRBV20-1 and TRBJ2-1; TRBD2 agrees at 8 bases. The V segment lost 0 bases and the J segment 6 bases; nucleotides outside the gene matches: 4. The CDR3 length is 14 residues. The germline V gene encodes CDR1 DFQATT and CDR2 SNEGSKA (reference sequence). CDR3 protein: CSARDPGRANEQFF. DNA of the CDR3: TGCAGTGCTAGAGATCCCGGGAGGGCCAATGAGCAGTTCTTC.

CDR3: CASSLWDRGRREQYF. CDR3 bases: TGTGCCAGCAGTTTGTGGGACAGGGGGCGTCGAGAGCAGTACTTC. V usage is TRBV28 and J usage is TRBJ2-7; 12 bases agree with TRBD1. Germline lookup yields CDR1 MDHEN and CDR2 SYDVKM. V shed 3 bases and J 7 bases; nucleotides not matched to a gene: 7. The CDR3 loop spans 15 amino acids.

This clonotype turned up a few times. This chain links TRBV5-1 with TRBJ2-6, with unresolved D. Germline loops: CDR1 SGHRS, CDR2 YFSETQ. The CDR3 spans 16 residues. V lost 5 bases and J 4 bases, leaving 16 bases between the germline ends. The CDR3 sequence: CASRLSNQIGANVLTF. CDR3 in DNA: TGCGCCAGCAGACTGAGTAACCAAATCGGGGCCAACGTCCTGACTTTC.

The chain uses TRBV29-1 and TRBJ1-3; the D is unclear. The germline CDR1 and CDR2 sequences are SQVTM and ANQGSEA. V gave up 8 bases and J gave up 0 bases, with 11 bases separating them. This CDR3 contains 13 residues. The CDR3 coding sequence is TGCAGCCCTGGCGGAAACTCTGGAAACACCATATATTTT. It encodes CSPGGNSGNTIYF.

This clonotype was recorded a few times. The chain employs TRBV5-6 and TRBJ1-3; no clear D gene. Germline CDR1 SGHDT, CDR2 YYEEEE. The CDR3 totals 15 residues. Trimming cost V 5 bases and J 0 bases, with 12 bases left between them. DNA of the CDR3: TGTGCCAGCAGATTGATGGGGTACTCTGGAAACACCATATATTTT. This sequence encodes CASRLMGYSGNTIYF.

This clonotype appeared a few times. V is TRBV20-1 and J is TRBJ2-7, with D tentatively TRBD2 (6 bases). The CDR3 extends over 11 amino acids. Per the germline V gene, CDR1 is DFQATT and CDR2 is SNEGSKA (reference sequence). Trimming pared 6 bases from V and 3 bases from J, leaving 9 bases between. The CDR3 nucleotides are TGCAGTGCGGCGGGGAGCTACGAGCAGTACTTC. Translated: CSAAGSYEQYF.

This clonotype was detected a few times. V usage is TRBV7-2 and J usage is TRBJ2-3, with D uncertain. Germline V CDR1 and CDR2: SGHTA, FQGNSA. The V gene lost 5 bases and the J gene lost 10 bases, with 13 bases spanning the gap. The CDR3 extends over 12 amino acids. CDR3 sequence reads: CASSPGRDPQYF. CDR3 nucleotide sequence: TGTGCCAGCAGCCCCGGACGTGATCCGCAGTATTTT. The full variable domain, in which reference TRBV7-2 and TRBJ2-3 provide the parts outside the CDR3, is GAGVSQSPSNKVTEKGKDVELRCDPISGHTALYWYRQSLGQGLEFLIYFQGNSAPDKSGLPSDRFSAERTGGSVSTLTIQRTQQEDSAVYLCASSPGRDPQYFGPGTRLTVL.

There are a few counts of this clonotype. J is TRBJ1-4 and V is TRBV18; 7 positions match TRBD1. The V and J ends lost 3 bases and 12 bases, in that order; junction bases with no gene match: 13. The germline V gene has CDR1 KGHSH and CDR2 LQKENI. CDR3 length: 15 amino acids. As DNA, the CDR3 is TGTGCCAGCTCACCCCAAAGACAGGGCCCAGGGGAACTGTTTTTT. Translating gives CASSPQRQGPGELFF.

The rearrangement joins TRBV7-2 to TRBJ2-3, with D possibly matching TRBD2 (5 bases). CDR1 and CDR2 (germline): SGHTA, FQGNSA. Trimming removed 0 bases from V and 8 bases from J, with 18 bases in between. The CDR3 has 16 residues. The CDR3 DNA is TGTGCCAGCAGCTTAGCCCCGGGAAATGAAGAGGGTACGCAGTATTTT. Its protein product is CASSLAPGNEEGTQYF.

The J gene is TRBJ2-5, the V gene TRBV15; D perhaps matches TRBD2 (6 bases). Trimming removed 0 bases from V and 4 bases from J, with 12 bases in between. Germline V gene sequence: CDR1 LNHNV, CDR2 YYDKDF (reference sequence). CDR3 length: 15 residues. CDR3 in DNA: TGTGCCACCAGCAGAGATCTTGGGGGGAGAGAGACCCAGTACTTC. The encoded protein is CATSRDLGGRETQYF. The full variable domain, its missing parts supplied by reference TRBV15 and TRBJ2-5, is DAMVIQNPRYQVTQFGKPVTLSCSQTLNHNVMYWYQQKSSQAPKLLFHYYDKDFNNEADTPDNFQSRRPNTSFCFLDIRSPGLGDTAMYLCATSRDLGGRETQYFGPGTRLLVL.

V usage is TRBV9 and J usage is TRBJ1-1, with 7 bases fitting TRBD1. CDR1 and CDR2 (germline): SGDLS, YYNGEE. The ends lost 3 bases at V and 4 bases at J; junction bases unmatched: 9. The CDR3 sequence is 15 residues long. CDR3 sequence: CASSAHRGRFTEAFF. The CDR3 DNA reads TGTGCCAGCAGCGCCCACAGGGGAAGGTTCACTGAAGCTTTCTTT. The variable domain in full, with the rest retrieved from reference TRBV9 and TRBJ1-1, is DSGVTQTPKHLITATGQRVTLRCSPRSGDLSVYWYQQSLDQGLQFLIQYYNGEERAKGNILERFSAQQFPDLHSELNLSSLELGDSALYFCASSAHRGRFTEAFFGQGTRLTVV.

This clonotype was counted a few times. The V gene is TRBV5-4, the J gene TRBJ2-7, with D possibly matching TRBD2 (6 bases). Trimming removed 4 bases at V and 0 bases at J, with 17 bases between. The CDR3 consists of 16 residues. Germline V lookup: CDR1 SGHNT, CDR2 YYREEE (reference sequence). The CDR3 region has the DNA TGTGCCAGCAGCCCGGGTCCCGGGGGTCACTCCTACGAGCAGTACTTC. Its protein is CASSPGPGGHSYEQYF. Combining the CDR3 with reference TRBV5-4 and TRBJ2-7 gives the whole variable domain ETGVTQSPTHLIKTRGQQVTLRCSSQSGHNTVSWYQQALGQGPQFIFQYYREEENGRGNFPPRFSGLQFPNYSSELNVNALELDDSALYLCASSPGPGGHSYEQYFGPGTRLTVT.

The chain has TRBV7-7 and TRBJ2-2; 10 positions match TRBD2. The CDR3 extends over 17 amino acids. Looked up from germline, CDR1 is SSHAT and CDR2 is FNYEAQ (reference sequence). V shed 5 bases and J 2 bases; nucleotides not matched to a gene: 8. CDR3 amino acids: CASSRLGTSANTGELFF. The CDR3 coding sequence is TGTGCCAGCAGCCGACTGGGGACTAGCGCAAACACCGGGGAGCTGTTTTTT.

The chain carries TRBV7-2 and TRBJ1-3; 7 positions match TRBD1. The germline V gene encodes CDR1 SGHTA and CDR2 FQGNSA. The V gene end was trimmed by 5 bases and the J gene end by 0 bases; junction bases not matched to a gene: 7. This CDR3 has 16 amino acids. The CDR3 DNA is TGTGCCAGCAGCCGAGGACAGGCTAGCTCTGGAAACACCATATATTTT. It is translated as CASSRGQASSGNTIYF. Combining the CDR3 with reference TRBV7-2 and TRBJ1-3 gives the whole variable domain GAGVSQSPSNKVTEKGKDVELRCDPISGHTALYWYRQSLGQGLEFLIYFQGNSAPDKSGLPSDRFSAERTGGSVSTLTIQRTQQEDSAVYLCASSRGQASSGNTIYFGEGSWLTVV.

This clonotype was counted a few times. The rearrangement uses TRBV10-3 and TRBJ1-2; D might be TRBD1 (6 bases). The V end lost 4 bases, the J end lost 4 bases, and 10 bases lay between the germline ends. This CDR3 region has 13 residues. Per germline, CDR1 ENHRY and CDR2 SYGVKD. The CDR3 loop is CAISGVGGYGYTF. The CDR3 nucleotides read TGTGCCATCAGTGGCGTAGGGGGCTATGGCTACACCTTC.

The table lists this clonotype with a few counts. The rearrangement uses TRBV5-1 and TRBJ1-3; TRBD1 aligns across 7 bases. The CDR3 runs to 15 residues. V was clipped by 4 bases and J by 3 bases; unmatched bases: 7. Germline V gene data show CDR1 as SGHRS and CDR2 as YFSETQ. The CDR3 bases are TGCGCCAGCAGCCAGAGACAGGGAAGTGGAAACACCATATATTTT. Its protein is CASSQRQGSGNTIYF.

This chain links TRBV6-2 or TRBV6-3 with TRBJ2-1; TRBD1 matches at 7 bases. Trimming at V came to 0 bases and at J to 1 base, leaving 6 bases not matched to a gene. The germline gives CDR1 MNHEY, CDR2 SVGEGT. The CDR3 length is 17 residues. The CDR3 region has the DNA TGTGCCAGCAGTTACTCCCACGGGACAGAATCCTACAATGAGCAGTTCTTC. Amino acids: CASSYSHGTESYNEQFF.

This sequence joins TRBV24-1 and TRBJ2-2; D is ambiguous. The CDR3 covers 13 residues. CDR1 KGHDR and CDR2 SFDVKD come from the germline V gene. The germline V and J ends were trimmed by 6 bases and 7 bases, with 11 bases remaining between them. DNA for the CDR3: TGTGCCACCAGTTTCTCGGCGGTCGGGGAGCTGTTTTTT. It yields the protein CATSFSAVGELFF.